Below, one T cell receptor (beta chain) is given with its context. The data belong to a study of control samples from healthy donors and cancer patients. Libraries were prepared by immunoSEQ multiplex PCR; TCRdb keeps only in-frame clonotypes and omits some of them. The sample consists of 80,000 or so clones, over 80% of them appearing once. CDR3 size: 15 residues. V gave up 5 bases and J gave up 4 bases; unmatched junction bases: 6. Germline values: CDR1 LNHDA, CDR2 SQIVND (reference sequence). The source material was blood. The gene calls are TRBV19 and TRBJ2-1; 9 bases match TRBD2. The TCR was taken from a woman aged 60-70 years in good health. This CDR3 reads CASSLRLAEYNEQFF. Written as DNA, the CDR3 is TGTGCCAGTAGTCTTAGACTAGCGGAGTACAATGAGCAGTTCTTC.